This TCR beta chain is from a study of technical replicates of blood from a few donors. Germline V CDR1 and CDR2: SEHNR, FQNEAQ (reference sequence). The V and J ends lost 3 bases and 6 bases, in that order; junction bases with no gene match: 8. This CDR3 has 14 residues. Using immunoSEQ multiplex PCR, the repertoire was profiled, and TCRdb retains in-frame clones only, with some absent. Of tens of thousands of clones in the sample, 90% to 95% were seen once. This TCR derives from a human donor in good health. V is TRBV7-9 and J is TRBJ2-7; 7 nucleotides line up with TRBD2. Sequencing was carried out using T cells isolated from PBMCs. The CDR3 nucleotides read TGTGCCAGCAGCTTCGGACTAGTGATCTTCGAGCAGTACTTC. Amino acid sequence: CASSFGLVIFEQYF.